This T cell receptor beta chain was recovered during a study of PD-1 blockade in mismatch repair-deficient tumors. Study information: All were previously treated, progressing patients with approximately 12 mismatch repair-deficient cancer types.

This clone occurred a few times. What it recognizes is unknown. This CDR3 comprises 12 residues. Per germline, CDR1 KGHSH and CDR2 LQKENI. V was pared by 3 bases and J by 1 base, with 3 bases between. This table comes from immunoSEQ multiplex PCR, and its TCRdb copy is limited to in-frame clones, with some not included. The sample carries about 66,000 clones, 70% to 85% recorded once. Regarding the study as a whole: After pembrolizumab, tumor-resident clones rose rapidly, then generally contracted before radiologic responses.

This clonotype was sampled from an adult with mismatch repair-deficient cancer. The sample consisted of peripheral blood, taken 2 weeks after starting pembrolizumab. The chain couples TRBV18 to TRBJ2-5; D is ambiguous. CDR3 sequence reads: CASSPSQETQYF. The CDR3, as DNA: TGTGCCAGCTCACCGTCCCAAGAGACCCAGTACTTC.